This T cell receptor (beta chain) was recorded in a study of CD8+CD57+ T cells in acquired aplastic anemia. About the study: CD4+ and CD8+ cells, once sorted, gave DNA averaging roughly 3 ug.

Study observations and caveats: Around 29 CD8+ CDR3 sequences were shared between patients and controls. Researchers reported that CD8+ Simpson's diversity was not significantly different in patients versus controls.

Researchers used genomic DNA as the template to profile TCR beta VDJ and CDR3. One entry per CDR3 protein results from TCRdb running MiXCR on the reads. In the table there are 150,000 to 180,000 distinct CDR3 sequences, approximately 52% of which are singletons. The CDR3 runs 15 residues. The germline V gene has CDR1 SGHKS and CDR2 YYEKEE (reference sequence). The V and J ends lost 1 base and 4 bases respectively, with 12 bases between them. Concerning this clonotype itself: The antigen remains unidentified.

Sequencing was done on patients that had shown CD8+CD57+ cell expansion by flow cytometry. By the time of blood sampling, patients had still received no therapy. The sequencing input was sorted CD4+, CD8+, or CD8+CD57+ T cells (not recorded which) from PBMCs. This clonotype originated in a human donor with aplastic anemia. The chain couples TRBV5-5 to TRBJ1-5; D uncertain. The CDR3 coding sequence is TGTGCCAGCAGCTTGTGGGGTATGGGGAATCAGCCCCAGCATTTT. Translating gives CASSLWGMGNQPQHF. The full variable domain, rest sourced from reference TRBV5-5 and TRBJ1-5, is DAGVTQSPTHLIKTRGQQVTLRCSPISGHKSVSWYQQVLGQGPQFIFQYYEKEERGRGNFPDRFSARQFPNYSSELNVNALLLGDSALYLCASSLWGMGNQPQHFGDGTRLSIL.